The present entry profiles one TCR beta chain with its context. Its antigen is undetermined. Treatment described: some 20 received Ad26.COV2.S at low or high dose, single or two shots; several received placebo; per-sample allocation not given. The samples were gathered on day 63 after the first injection of vaccine or placebo. The germline gives CDR1 SGHNT, CDR2 YYREEE (reference sequence). Trimming shortened V by 0 bases and J by 2 bases, and 2 bases separated the two germline ends. The CDR3 is 12 amino acids. Produced via immunoSEQ multiplex PCR; TCRdb's table is partial and in-frame only. The table lists around 340,000 clones, about nine tenths of them singletons, with around 6.6% in the top ten. This record belongs to a study of Ad26.COV2.S vaccination and SARS-CoV-2 variants. The wider study: Sample donor was a member of the COV1001 Ad26.COV2.S trial arm. Into the muscle, Ad26.COV2.S was dosed once or twice, 56 days apart. Study results and limitations: After vaccination, substantial breadth of spike-specific CD8+ and CD4+ responses was reported. Vaccine and placebo groups showed comparable non-spike TCR breadth.

The sequencing used peripheral blood, collected in a trial of Ad26.COV2.S vaccine versus placebo. V gene TRBV5-4 combines with J gene TRBJ1-2; D gene unclear. This sequence originates from a person aged 18-60 years who received the Ad26.COV2.S COVID-19 vaccine or a placebo. CDR3: CASSLENYGYTF. The CDR3 coding sequence is TGTGCCAGCAGCTTGGAAAACTATGGCTACACCTTC.